This T cell receptor beta chain came from a study of T cell responses to AZD1222 COVID-19 vaccine. Findings of the study overall: Only a handful of individuals given AZD1222 were seropositive at baseline. Donors were chiefly white British, with a greater number of females, and clonal diversity was perhaps underestimated.

Only in-frame clones appear in the TCRdb table, and some are missing; sequencing was by immunoSEQ multiplex PCR. The repertoire holds 130,000 to 150,000 clones, with about 86% as singletons. Germline values: CDR1 SGHVS, CDR2 FNYEAQ. V was clipped by 5 bases and J by 15 bases, with 32 bases between them. The CDR3 sequence is 18 residues long. As to this clone: Its specificity is unknown. The missing conserved phenylalanine or tryptophan at the end of this CDR3 makes a read error likely.

Second-dose groups at about 4 or about 12 weeks were pooled. The chain employs TRBV7-6 and TRBJ2-6; D is uncertain. Sample: peripheral blood, taken 28 days after the second AZD1222 dose. The TCR originated in an adult who received the AZD1222 COVID-19 vaccine. DNA of the CDR3: TGTGCCAGCAGCACCCCGTTTGAATCTCACAAGTCGGGCCAACGCCTGACTTTA. Translation gives CASSTPFESHKSGQRLTL.